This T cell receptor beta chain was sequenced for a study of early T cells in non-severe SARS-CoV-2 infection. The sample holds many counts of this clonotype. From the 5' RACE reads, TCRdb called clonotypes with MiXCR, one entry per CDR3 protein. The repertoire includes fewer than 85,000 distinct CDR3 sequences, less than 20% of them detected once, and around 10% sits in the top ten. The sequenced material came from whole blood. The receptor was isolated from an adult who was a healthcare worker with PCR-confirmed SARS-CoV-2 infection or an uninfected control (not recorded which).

The CDR3 protein is CSARVGSGLAGTDTQYF. CDR3 nucleotides: TGCAGTGCTAGAGTGGGTTCTGGACTAGCGGGAACAGATACGCAGTATTTT. The chain is built from TRBV20-1 and TRBJ2-3, with TRBD2 matching 12 bases. Germline trimming cut 1 base from V and 3 bases from J; bases unmatched to any gene: 8. There are 17 residues in the CDR3. Looked up from germline, CDR1 is DFQATT and CDR2 is SNEGSKA (reference sequence).